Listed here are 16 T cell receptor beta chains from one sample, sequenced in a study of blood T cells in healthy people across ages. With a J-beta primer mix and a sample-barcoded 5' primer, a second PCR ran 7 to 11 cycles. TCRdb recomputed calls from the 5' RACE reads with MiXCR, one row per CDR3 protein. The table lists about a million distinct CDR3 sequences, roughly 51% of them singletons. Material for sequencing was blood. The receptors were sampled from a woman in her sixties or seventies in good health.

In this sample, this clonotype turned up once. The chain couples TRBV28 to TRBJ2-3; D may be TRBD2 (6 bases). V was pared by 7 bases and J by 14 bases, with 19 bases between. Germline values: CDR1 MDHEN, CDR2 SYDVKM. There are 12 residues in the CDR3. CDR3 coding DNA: TGTGCCAGCAACCAGGGACTTGAGGGCACGTATTTT. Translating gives CASNQGLEGTYF.

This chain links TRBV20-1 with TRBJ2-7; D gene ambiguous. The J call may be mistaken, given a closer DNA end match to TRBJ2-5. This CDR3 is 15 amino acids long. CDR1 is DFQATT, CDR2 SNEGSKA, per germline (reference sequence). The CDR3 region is CSARAVVGSLETQYF. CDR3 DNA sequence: TGCAGTGCTAGAGCTGTCGTCGGGTCTTTGGAGACCCAGTACTTC.

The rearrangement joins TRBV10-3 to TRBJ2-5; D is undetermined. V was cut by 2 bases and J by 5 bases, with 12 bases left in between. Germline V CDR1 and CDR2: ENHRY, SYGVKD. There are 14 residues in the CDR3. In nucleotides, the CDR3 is TGTGCCATCAGTGAGGGACCAGTGGAGGAGACCCAGTACTTC. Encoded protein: CAISEGPVEETQYF.

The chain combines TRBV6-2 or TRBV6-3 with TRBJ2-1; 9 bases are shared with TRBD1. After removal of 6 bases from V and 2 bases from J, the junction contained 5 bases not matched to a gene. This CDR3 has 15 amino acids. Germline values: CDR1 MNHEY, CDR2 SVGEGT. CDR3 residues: CASRGRDRAYNEQFF. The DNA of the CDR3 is TGTGCCAGCAGGGGCCGGGACAGGGCCTACAATGAGCAGTTCTTC.

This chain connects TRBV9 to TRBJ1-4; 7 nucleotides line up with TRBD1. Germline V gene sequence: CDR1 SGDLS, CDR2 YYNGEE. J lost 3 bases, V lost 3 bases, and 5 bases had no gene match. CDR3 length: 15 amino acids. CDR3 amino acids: CASSASGTANEKLFF. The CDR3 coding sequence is TGTGCCAGCAGCGCCTCCGGGACAGCTAATGAAAAACTGTTTTTT.

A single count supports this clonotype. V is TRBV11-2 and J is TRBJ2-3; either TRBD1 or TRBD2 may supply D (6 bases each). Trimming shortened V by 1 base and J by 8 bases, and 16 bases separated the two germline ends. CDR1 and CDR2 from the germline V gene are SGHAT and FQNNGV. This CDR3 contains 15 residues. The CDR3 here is CASSLGPGASGTQYF. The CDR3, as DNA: TGTGCCAGCAGCTTAGGTCCGGGGGCGAGTGGTACGCAGTATTTT. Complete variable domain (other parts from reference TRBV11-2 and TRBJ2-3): EAGVAQSPRYKIIEKRQSVAFWCNPISGHATLYWYQQILGQGPKLLIQFQNNGVVDDSQLPKDRFSAERLKGVDSTLKIQPAKLEDSAVYLCASSLGPGASGTQYFGPGTRLTVL.

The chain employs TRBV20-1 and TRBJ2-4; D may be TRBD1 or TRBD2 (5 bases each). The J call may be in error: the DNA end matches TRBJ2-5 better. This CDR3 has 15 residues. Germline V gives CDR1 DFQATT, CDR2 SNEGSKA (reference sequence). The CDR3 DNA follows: TGCAGTGCTAGAGATGACGGGGCATCGTGGGAGACCCAGTACTTC. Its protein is CSARDDGASWETQYF.

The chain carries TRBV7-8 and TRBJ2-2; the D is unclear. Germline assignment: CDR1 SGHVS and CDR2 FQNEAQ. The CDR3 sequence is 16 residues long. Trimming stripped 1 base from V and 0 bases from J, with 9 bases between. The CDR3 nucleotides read TGTGCCAGCAGCTTAGTTTGGGATCCGAACACCGGGGAGCTGTTTTTT. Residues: CASSLVWDPNTGELFF. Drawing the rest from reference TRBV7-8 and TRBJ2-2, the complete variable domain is GAGVSQSPRYKVAKRGQDVALRCDPISGHVSLFWYQQALGQGPEFLTYFQNEAQLDKSGLPSDRFFAERPEGSVSTLKIQRTQQEDSAVYLCASSLVWDPNTGELFFGEGSRLTVL.

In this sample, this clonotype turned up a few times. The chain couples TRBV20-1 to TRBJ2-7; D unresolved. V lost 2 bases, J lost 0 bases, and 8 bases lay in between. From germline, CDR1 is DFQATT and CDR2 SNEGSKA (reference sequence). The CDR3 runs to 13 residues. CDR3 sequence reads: CSARPLFSYEQYF. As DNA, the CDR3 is TGCAGTGCTAGACCGCTTTTCTCCTACGAGCAGTACTTC.

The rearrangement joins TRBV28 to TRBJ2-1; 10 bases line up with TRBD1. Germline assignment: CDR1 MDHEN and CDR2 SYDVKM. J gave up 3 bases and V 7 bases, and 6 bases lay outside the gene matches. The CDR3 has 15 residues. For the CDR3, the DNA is TGTGCCAGCAATATCGGGACAGGGGTCTACAATGAGCAGTTCTTC. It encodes CASNIGTGVYNEQFF.

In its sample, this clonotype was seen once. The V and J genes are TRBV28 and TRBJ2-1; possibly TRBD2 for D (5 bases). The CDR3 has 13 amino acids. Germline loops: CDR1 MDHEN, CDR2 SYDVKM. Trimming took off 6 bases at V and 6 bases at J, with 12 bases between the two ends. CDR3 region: CASSKPSINEQFF. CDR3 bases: TGTGCCAGCAGCAAACCTAGCATCAATGAGCAGTTCTTC. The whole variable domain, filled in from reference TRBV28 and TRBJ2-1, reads DVKVTQSSRYLVKRTGEKVFLECVQDMDHENMFWYRQDPGLGLRLIYFSYDVKMKEKGDIPEGYSVSREKKERFSLILESASTNQTSMYLCASSKPSINEQFFGPGTRLTVL.

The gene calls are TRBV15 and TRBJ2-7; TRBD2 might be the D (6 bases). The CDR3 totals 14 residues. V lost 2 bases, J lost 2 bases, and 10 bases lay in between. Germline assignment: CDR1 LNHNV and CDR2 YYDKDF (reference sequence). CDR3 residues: CATSRPLAPYEQYF. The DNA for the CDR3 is TGTGCCACCAGCAGACCACTAGCACCCTACGAGCAGTACTTC.

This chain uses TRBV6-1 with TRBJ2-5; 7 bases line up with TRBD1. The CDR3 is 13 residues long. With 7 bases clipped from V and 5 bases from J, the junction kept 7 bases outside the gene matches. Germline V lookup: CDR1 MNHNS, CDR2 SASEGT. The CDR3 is CASTGRGFETQYF. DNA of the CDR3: TGTGCCAGCACGGGCAGGGGGTTTGAGACCCAGTACTTC.

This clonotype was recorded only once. CDR3 residues: CSAPPGGGLKKTQYF. For the CDR3, the DNA is TGCAGTGCTCCCCCGGGAGGGGGGCTGAAAAAGACCCAGTACTTC. This chain uses TRBV20-1 with TRBJ2-5; 8 bases agree with TRBD2. The V gene's germline CDR1 is DFQATT and CDR2 SNEGSKA (reference sequence). V shed 5 bases and J 6 bases; nucleotides not matched to a gene: 14. The CDR3 is 15 residues long.

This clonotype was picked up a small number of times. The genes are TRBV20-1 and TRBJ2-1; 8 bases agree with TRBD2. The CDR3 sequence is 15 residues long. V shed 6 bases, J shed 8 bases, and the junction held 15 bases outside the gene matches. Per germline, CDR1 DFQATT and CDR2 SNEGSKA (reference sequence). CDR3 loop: CSARGGRTALDEQFF. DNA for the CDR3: TGCAGTGCCCGGGGGGGGCGGACCGCTTTAGATGAGCAGTTCTTC.

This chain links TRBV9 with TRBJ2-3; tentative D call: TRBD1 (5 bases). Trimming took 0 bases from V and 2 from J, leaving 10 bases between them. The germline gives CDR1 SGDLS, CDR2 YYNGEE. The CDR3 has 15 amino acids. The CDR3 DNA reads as TGTGCCAGCAGCGTAGGCGTACAGGACACAGATACGCAGTATTTT. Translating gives CASSVGVQDTDTQYF.